Below, 28 T cell receptor beta chains from the same sample are listed, as sequenced in a study of Ad26.COV2.S vaccination and SARS-CoV-2 variants. Clones were sequenced by immunoSEQ multiplex PCR, and TCRdb holds only the in-frame ones, with some missing. The sample lists 350,000 to 450,000 clones, roughly 90% seen once, with more than 1.5% in the top ten. The treatment here: roughly 18 received Ad26.COV2.S at low or high dose, single or two shots; several received placebo; per-sample allocation not given. Repertoires come from day 63 after the first vaccine or placebo injection. Specimen: peripheral blood, collected in a trial of Ad26.COV2.S vaccine versus placebo. These receptors originate from a person between 18 and 65 years old who received the Ad26.COV2.S COVID-19 vaccine or a placebo.

The V and J genes are TRBV29-1 and TRBJ1-2, with D tentatively TRBD1 (5 bases). The CDR3 extends over 12 amino acids. Per germline, CDR1 SQVTM and CDR2 ANQGSEA. Trimming stripped 2 bases from V and 6 bases from J, with 10 bases between. The CDR3 loop reads CSVESGSNGYTF. The CDR3 coding sequence is TGCAGCGTTGAATCAGGGTCGAATGGCTACACCTTC.

This chain links TRBV5-4 with TRBJ1-2; possible D gene TRBD1, 6 bases. Germline V CDR1 and CDR2: SGHNT, YYREEE (reference sequence). The CDR3 totals 14 residues. V lost 1 base, J lost 8 bases, and 15 bases lay in between. The CDR3 region has the DNA TGTGCCAGCAGCTTGATGGGGGCCCAGAGGGGCTACACCTTC. Translation gives CASSLMGAQRGYTF.

This chain connects TRBV7-6 to TRBJ2-1; the match to TRBD1 covers 8 bases. The germline V gene encodes CDR1 SGHVS and CDR2 FNYEAQ. V lost 5 bases, J lost 0 bases, and 6 bases stayed unmatched. The CDR3 is made up of 16 amino acids. In DNA, the CDR3 is TGTGCCAGCAGCCCTCGGACAGGGAGCTCCTACAATGAGCAGTTCTTC. It yields the protein CASSPRTGSSYNEQFF.

This chain joins TRBV18 and TRBJ1-2, with 10 bases lining up with TRBD1. This CDR3 comprises 14 residues. The trim removed 0 bases at V and 10 bases at J, leaving 5 bases unmatched. CDR1 and CDR2 (germline): KGHSH, LQKENI. This CDR3 is CASSPPGTGDLYTF. The CDR3 DNA reads TGTGCCAGCTCACCACCAGGGACAGGGGATCTCTACACCTTC.

This sequence joins TRBV27 and TRBJ2-7; D may be TRBD1 or TRBD2 (5 bases each). Germline CDR1 MNHEY, CDR2 SMNVEV (reference sequence). V was cut by 3 bases and J by 3 bases, with 9 bases left in between. The CDR3 extends over 13 amino acids. CDR3 protein: CASSLGPLYEQYF. The DNA for the CDR3 is TGTGCCAGCAGTTTGGGACCCCTCTACGAGCAGTACTTC.

This clone was found once. The chain joins TRBV11-2 to TRBJ1-1; D uncertain. CDR3 length: 13 residues. V lost 3 bases and J 0 bases, leaving 5 bases between the germline ends. Per germline, CDR1 SGHAT and CDR2 FQNNGV. In DNA form, the CDR3 reads TGTGCCAGCAGCTTCTCCCTGAACACTGAAGCTTTCTTT. It encodes CASSFSLNTEAFF. Supplemented by reference TRBV11-2 and TRBJ1-1, the full variable domain reads EAGVAQSPRYKIIEKRQSVAFWCNPISGHATLYWYQQILGQGPKLLIQFQNNGVVDDSQLPKDRFSAERLKGVDSTLKIQPAKLEDSAVYLCASSFSLNTEAFFGQGTRLTVV.

This chain uses TRBV6-5 with TRBJ1-3; the D is unclear. The CDR3 runs 10 residues. CDR1 is MNHEY and CDR2 is SVGAGI in the germline V gene. With 8 bases removed from V and 4 bases from J, the gap between germline ends came to 3 bases. The CDR3 region is CASRGNTIYF. CDR3 bases: TGTGCCAGCCGAGGAAACACCATATATTTT.

J is TRBJ2-3 and V is TRBV13; either TRBD1 or TRBD2 may supply D (5 bases each). CDR1 PRHDT and CDR2 FYEKMQ come from the germline V gene (reference sequence). V shed 6 bases and J shed 0 bases, with 13 bases lying between them. The CDR3 extends over 15 amino acids. The CDR3 DNA reads as TGTGCCAGCAGGTTATTTGGGGGTAGCACAGATACGCAGTATTTT. As protein: CASRLFGGSTDTQYF.

The chain carries TRBV19 and TRBJ1-2, with a possible D match to TRBD1 (5 bases). This CDR3 spans 16 amino acids. CDR1 and CDR2 (germline): LNHDA, SQIVND (reference sequence). Trimming cost V 8 bases and J 0 bases, with 19 bases left between them. Here the CDR3 reads CASDPGTPFSNYGYTF. CDR3 DNA: TGTGCCAGTGACCCCGGGACTCCGTTTTCTAACTATGGCTACACCTTC.

The chain combines TRBV9 with TRBJ2-3; D is perhaps TRBD2 (7 bases). The germline V and J ends were trimmed by 4 bases and 2 bases, with 11 bases remaining between them. Germline assignment: CDR1 SGDLS and CDR2 YYNGEE. CDR3 length equals 14 residues. The chain's CDR3 is CASSIGGDTDTQYF. As DNA, the CDR3 is TGTGCCAGCAGCATAGGGGGGGACACAGATACGCAGTATTTT.

The chain couples TRBV11-2 to TRBJ2-2; D unresolved. Looked up from germline, CDR1 is SGHAT and CDR2 is FQNNGV. The CDR3 has 11 residues. V was shortened by 5 bases and J by 6 bases, with 4 bases between the two germline ends. CDR3 residues: CASSGAGELFF. DNA of the CDR3: TGTGCCAGCAGCGGGGCCGGGGAGCTGTTTTTT.

The V and J genes are TRBV5-1 and TRBJ2-7, with TRBD2 identical over 11 bases. Germline trimming cut 0 bases from V and 1 base from J; bases unmatched to any gene: 6. Per germline, CDR1 SGHRS and CDR2 YFSETQ. The CDR3 is 17 amino acids. CDR3 residues: CASSLASGGTASYEQYF. The DNA for the CDR3 is TGCGCCAGCAGCTTGGCTAGCGGGGGGACCGCTTCCTACGAGCAGTACTTC.

This chain uses TRBV4-3 with TRBJ2-3; TRBD2 matches at 16 bases. Losses at the gene ends were 3 bases for V and 8 bases for J; bases not matched to a gene: 5. Germline loops: CDR1 LGHNA, CDR2 YSLEER. This CDR3 region has 16 residues. The CDR3 here is CASSQGTSGGAGTQYF. In DNA, the CDR3 is TGCGCCAGCAGCCAGGGGACTAGCGGGGGGGCTGGTACGCAGTATTTT.

This chain joins TRBV4-3 and TRBJ2-1, with 9 bases fitting TRBD2. CDR1 and CDR2 (germline): LGHNA, YSLEER. The CDR3 runs 18 residues. V trimming: 1 base; J trimming: 0 bases; junction bases outside the gene matches: 7. This chain's CDR3 is CASSQALLAGSSYNEQFF. The CDR3, as DNA: TGCGCCAGCAGCCAAGCTCTCCTAGCGGGGAGCTCCTACAATGAGCAGTTCTTC.

J is TRBJ1-4 and V is TRBV7-9; D perhaps matches TRBD1 (6 bases). Germline V gives CDR1 SEHNR, CDR2 FQNEAQ (reference sequence). Trimming cost V 1 base and J 2 bases, with 20 bases left between them. CDR3 length: 19 residues. CDR3 residues: CASSLVRRDNLRTNEKLFF. The CDR3 DNA reads as TGTGCCAGCAGCTTAGTCCGGCGGGACAACCTCCGGACTAATGAAAAACTGTTTTTT.

In DNA, the CDR3 is TGTGCCAGCAGTTTATCGCTAAGGGTTAGCTCCTACGAGCAGTACTTC. Protein product: CASSLSLRVSSYEQYF. The V call is TRBV27, the J call TRBJ2-7, with D unclear. The germline CDR1 and CDR2 sequences are MNHEY and SMNVEV (reference sequence). Trimming removed 0 bases at V and 0 bases at J, with 12 bases between. This CDR3 has 16 amino acids.

This clone came up once. The rearrangement links TRBV30 to TRBJ1-6; TRBD1 is a possible D gene (6 bases). Germline loops: CDR1 GTSNPN, CDR2 SVGIG (reference sequence). Between the trimmed V and J ends, which lost 3 bases and 6 bases, there was a span of 9 bases. This CDR3 has 13 residues. In nucleotides, the CDR3 is TGTGCCTGGAGCGGACAGACTAATTCACCCCTCCACTTT. Amino acids: CAWSGQTNSPLHF.

V usage is TRBV5-6 and J usage is TRBJ2-3; 9 nucleotides match TRBD2. This CDR3 is built from 18 residues. The ends lost 2 bases at V and 0 bases at J; junction bases unmatched: 10. CDR1 and CDR2 from the germline V gene are SGHDT and YYEEEE. The CDR3, as DNA: TGTGCCAGCAGCTTCAAGCGGGGGGAACTCACTAGCACAGATACGCAGTATTTT. Amino acids: CASSFKRGELTSTDTQYF.

This chain connects TRBV5-1 to TRBJ2-6; D unclear. The CDR3 totals 12 residues. The V and J ends lost 6 bases and 1 base respectively, with 2 bases between them. Germline V CDR1 and CDR2: SGHRS, YFSETQ. CDR3 sequence (DNA): TGCGCCAGCACGTCTGGGGCCAACGTCCTGACTTTC. This encodes CASTSGANVLTF.

DNA for the CDR3: TGTGCCACCAGCAGAGATCCCGACAGGGCCCCCCAACCCTACGAGCAGTACTTC. The encoded protein is CATSRDPDRAPQPYEQYF. V usage is TRBV15 and J usage is TRBJ2-7; 7 positions agree with TRBD1. Germline CDR1 LNHNV, CDR2 YYDKDF (reference sequence). The CDR3 covers 18 residues. V was pared by 0 bases and J by 2 bases, with 13 bases of the junction left unmatched.

The chain combines TRBV15 with TRBJ2-5, with D perhaps assigned TRBD1 or TRBD2 (5 bases each). The CDR3 contains 14 residues. The germline gives CDR1 LNHNV, CDR2 YYDKDF (reference sequence). V was pared by 2 bases and J by 2 bases, with 9 bases between. CDR3 sequence: CATSRRDRQETQYF. For the CDR3, the DNA is TGTGCCACCAGCAGACGGGACCGACAAGAGACCCAGTACTTC. Drawing the rest from reference TRBV15 and TRBJ2-5, the complete variable domain is DAMVIQNPRYQVTQFGKPVTLSCSQTLNHNVMYWYQQKSSQAPKLLFHYYDKDFNNEADTPDNFQSRRPNTSFCFLDIRSPGLGDTAMYLCATSRRDRQETQYFGPGTRLLVL.

The rearrangement uses TRBV27 and TRBJ2-7; possibly TRBD2 for D (5 bases). Trimming shortened V by 10 bases and J by 7 bases, and 17 bases separated the two germline ends. The CDR3 has 12 amino acids. CDR1 and CDR2 (germline): MNHEY, SMNVEV (reference sequence). The CDR3 DNA reads TGTGCCACCTACCCGGGATACGGGGAGCAGTACTTC. It specifies CATYPGYGEQYF.

The chain carries TRBV3-1 (or the pseudogene TRBV3-2) and TRBJ1-2; D remains unclear. V was pared by 4 bases and J by 2 bases, with 8 bases between. This CDR3 region has 13 residues. Germline-derived CDR1 and CDR2 are LGHDT and YNNKEL (reference sequence). For the CDR3, the DNA is TGTGCCAGCAGCCCAGGCAGAAACTATGGCTACACCTTC. Translation gives CASSPGRNYGYTF.

The chain uses TRBV7-2 and TRBJ2-3; 8 bases are shared with TRBD1. With 5 bases clipped from V and 4 bases from J, the junction kept 8 bases outside the gene matches. The length of the CDR3 is 15 residues. Germline lookup yields CDR1 SGHTA and CDR2 FQGNSA. The CDR3 nucleotides read TGTGCCAGCAGCCCAGGGGGCGGGTACTCAGATACGCAGTATTTT. It codes for CASSPGGGYSDTQYF.

V is TRBV9 and J is TRBJ2-5; the match to TRBD2 covers 12 bases. Germline loops: CDR1 SGDLS, CDR2 YYNGEE. This CDR3 has 16 residues. After removal of 1 base from V and 0 bases from J, the junction contained 1 base not matched to a gene. CDR3 in amino acids: CASSVRLAGDQETQYF. The CDR3, as DNA: TGTGCCAGCAGCGTACGACTAGCGGGGGACCAAGAGACCCAGTACTTC.

The V and J genes are TRBV7-9 and TRBJ2-2; 8 nucleotides line up with TRBD1. The V and J ends lost 3 bases and 3 bases, in that order; junction bases with no gene match: 6. Germline V gene lookup returns CDR1 SEHNR and CDR2 FQNEAQ (reference sequence). The CDR3 is 16 residues long. The CDR3 DNA reads as TGTGCCAGCAGCTTCCCCGCGACAGGGGACACCGGGGAGCTGTTTTTT. Protein product: CASSFPATGDTGELFF.

This chain joins TRBV5-8 and TRBJ2-2, with 7 bases fitting TRBD1. Germline CDR1 and CDR2: SGHTS and YDEGEE. V lost 0 bases and J lost 7; bases outside the gene matches: 6. This CDR3 region has 15 residues. The CDR3 bases are TGTGCCAGCAGCTTGGGGACAGGTCAAATCGGGGAGCTGTTTTTT. Translated, it gives CASSLGTGQIGELFF.

This chain connects TRBV7-2 to TRBJ2-1; TRBD1 matches at 7 bases. Germline trimming cut 6 bases from V and 0 bases from J; bases unmatched to any gene: 5. CDR1 SGHTA and CDR2 FQGNSA come from the germline V gene. The CDR3 is 15 residues long. This CDR3 reads CASRFDRASYNEQFF. CDR3 nucleotide sequence: TGTGCCAGCAGATTTGACAGGGCCTCCTACAATGAGCAGTTCTTC.